The 28 T cell receptor beta chains in this list originate from one sample, sequenced in a study of T-cell reconstitution after alpha-beta-depleted transplantation in children. Unique molecular identifiers tagged the TCRbeta library. TCRdb analysed the PCR reads with MiXCR anew, one entry per CDR3 protein. The sample lists about 470,000 distinct CDR3 sequences; around two fifths were seen once. This specimen was PBMCs, taken before TCRalphabeta/CD19-depleted stem cell transplant. The receptors originated from a girl aged 2-10 years with aplastic anemia, due to receive a stem cell transplant.

The chain uses TRBV27 and TRBJ2-5; D perhaps matches TRBD2 (6 bases). CDR1 and CDR2 (germline): MNHEY, SMNVEV (reference sequence). The ends were cut back, 0 bases at V and 5 bases at J, with 13 bases in the middle. The CDR3 runs 15 residues. The CDR3 spells CASSLSRVGGETQYF. In DNA, the CDR3 is TGTGCCAGCAGTTTATCCCGGGTTGGGGGGGAGACCCAGTACTTC.

Worth noting for this clonotype: The junction and the germline gene differ at one end; a read error may be behind it. The rearrangement links TRBV20-1 to TRBJ2-1; the match to TRBD1 covers 7 bases. The CDR3 has 16 residues. Germline V CDR1 and CDR2: DFQATT, SNEGSKA (reference sequence). CDR3 DNA: TGCTGTGCTAGAGTGATGGACAGGAACCCACACAATGAGCAGTTCTTC. Protein product: CCARVMDRNPHNEQFF.

CDR3 sequence (DNA): TGCAGCGCCCTAGTAGGCAATCAGCCCCAGCATTTT. This codes for CSALVGNQPQHF. The rearrangement uses TRBV29-1 and TRBJ1-5; no clear D. Looked up from germline, CDR1 is SQVTM and CDR2 is ANQGSEA. The V end lost 7 bases, the J end lost 2 bases, and 9 bases lay between the germline ends. This CDR3 spans 12 amino acids.

This clonotype was detected only once. CDR3 sequence reads: CASSLAGRPTQYF. The DNA for the CDR3 is TGTGCCAGCAGCTTAGCGGGCAGGCCTACCCAGTACTTC. V is TRBV7-2 and J is TRBJ2-5; D is uncertain. Per the germline V gene, CDR1 is SGHTA and CDR2 is FQGNSA. The CDR3 runs 13 residues. V was trimmed by 0 bases and J by 8 bases, leaving 10 bases between them.

The V gene is TRBV7-6, the J gene TRBJ1-1; no reliable D call. The CDR3 has 13 amino acids. Per germline, CDR1 SGHVS and CDR2 FNYEAQ. V lost 5 bases, J lost 5 bases, and 12 bases lay in between. CDR3 region: CASSPYAGTEAFF. Written as DNA, the CDR3 is TGTGCCAGCAGCCCATATGCGGGGACTGAAGCTTTCTTT.

This clonotype was seen at least ten times. The chain carries TRBV5-1 and TRBJ2-2; TRBD1 or TRBD2 may be the D gene (5 bases each). From germline, CDR1 is SGHRS and CDR2 YFSETQ. Trimming pared 4 bases from V and 0 bases from J, leaving 16 bases between. The CDR3 spans 17 residues. The CDR3 bases are TGCGCCAGCAGCGGAGACCCCCTGGGGGCGAACACCGGGGAGCTGTTTTTT. This encodes CASSGDPLGANTGELFF.

This clonotype has a handful of counts. V usage is TRBV15 and J usage is TRBJ2-5; D gene uncertain. CDR1 and CDR2 from the germline V gene are LNHNV and YYDKDF (reference sequence). This CDR3 contains 12 residues. The V end was cut by 4 bases, the J end by 5 bases, with 8 bases between. The CDR3 coding sequence is TGTGCCACCAGCACCCAACGGGAGACCCAGTACTTC. It is translated as CATSTQRETQYF.

This clonotype was observed at least ten times. The V and J genes are TRBV5-6 and TRBJ2-5, with D possibly matching TRBD1 (6 bases). This CDR3 comprises 15 residues. V dropped 0 bases and J dropped 5 bases, with 14 bases sitting between them. CDR1 and CDR2 from the germline V gene are SGHDT and YYEEEE. The CDR3 bases are TGTGCCAGCAGCTTGGGGTTCTCTCAGGGGGAGACCCAGTACTTC. Translated, it gives CASSLGFSQGETQYF. Full variable domain (remainder filled in from reference TRBV5-6 and TRBJ2-5): DAGVTQSPTHLIKTRGQQVTLRCSPKSGHDTVSWYQQALGQGPQFIFQYYEEEERQRGNFPDRFSGHQFPNYSSELNVNALLLGDSALYLCASSLGFSQGETQYFGPGTRLLVL.

The V gene is TRBV11-2, the J gene TRBJ2-3; 8 bases align to TRBD1. The V segment lost 5 bases and the J segment 2 bases; nucleotides outside the gene matches: 9. Germline CDR1 and CDR2: SGHAT and FQNNGV. The CDR3 length is 16 residues. The CDR3 loop is CASSPTRGQDTDTQYF. DNA for the CDR3: TGTGCCAGCAGCCCCACTCGGGGACAGGACACAGATACGCAGTATTTT. The full variable domain, in which reference TRBV11-2 and TRBJ2-3 provide the parts outside the CDR3, is EAGVAQSPRYKIIEKRQSVAFWCNPISGHATLYWYQQILGQGPKLLIQFQNNGVVDDSQLPKDRFSAERLKGVDSTLKIQPAKLEDSAVYLCASSPTRGQDTDTQYFGPGTRLTVL.

This chain links TRBV20-1 with TRBJ2-7, with 7 bases matching TRBD1. V lost 6 bases and J lost 6; bases outside the gene matches: 14. CDR3 length equals 14 residues. Germline lookup yields CDR1 DFQATT and CDR2 SNEGSKA (reference sequence). CDR3 sequence reads: CSALGGQFGPEQYF. DNA for the CDR3: TGCAGTGCCTTAGGGGGACAGTTCGGGCCCGAGCAGTACTTC.

J is TRBJ2-2 and V is TRBV5-6, with D maybe TRBD1 (6 bases). Trimming removed 1 base at V and 6 bases at J, with 16 bases between. CDR1 and CDR2 from the germline V gene are SGHDT and YYEEEE. This CDR3 is built from 16 residues. CDR3 in DNA: TGTGCCAGCAGCTTGCTTAACAGGGATCAGGCCGGGGAGCTGTTTTTT. This codes for CASSLLNRDQAGELFF.

This clonotype was seen once. The CDR3 region has the DNA TGTGCCAGCATGCGTGGGACAGGGGGATATGATGAGCAGTTCTTC. Amino acid sequence: CASMRGTGGYDEQFF. This rearrangement joins TRBV6-1 to TRBJ2-1; 11 nucleotides agree with TRBD1. The CDR3 totals 15 residues. The V gene's germline CDR1 is MNHNS and CDR2 SASEGT. After removal of 7 bases from V and 8 bases from J, the junction contained 10 bases not matched to a gene.

This clonotype came up many times. The V gene is TRBV5-1, the J gene TRBJ2-3; TRBD1 is a possible D gene (6 bases). Germline CDR1 reads SGHRS; CDR2 reads YFSETQ. CDR3 size: 16 residues. V lost 3 bases to trimming and J lost 0 bases, with 14 bases between them. This CDR3 is CASSSGAGTSTDTQYF. The CDR3 region has the DNA TGCGCCAGCAGCTCAGGGGCCGGAACTAGCACAGATACGCAGTATTTT.

DNA for the CDR3: TGCAGCGCTGCCCCGCGACTAGGAGGGGGCACAGATACGCAGTATTTT. This gives the protein CSAAPRLGGGTDTQYF. The rearrangement links TRBV29-1 to TRBJ2-3; D perhaps matches TRBD2 (6 bases). Germline CDR1 and CDR2: SQVTM and ANQGSEA. Trimming took off 7 bases at V and 1 base at J, with 21 bases between the two ends. The CDR3 length is 16 residues.

The rearrangement joins TRBV6-5 to TRBJ2-5, with 8 bases identical to TRBD1. The CDR3 runs to 14 residues. CDR1 is MNHEY and CDR2 is SVGAGI in the germline V gene. Trimming at V came to 2 bases and at J to 2 bases, leaving 1 base not matched to a gene. Here the CDR3 reads CASSYGQGQETQYF. DNA of the CDR3: TGTGCCAGCAGTTACGGACAGGGACAAGAGACCCAGTACTTC.

The chain carries TRBV7-3 and TRBJ2-2; D is undetermined. Looked up from germline, CDR1 is SGHTA and CDR2 is FQGTGA. V was shortened by 3 bases and J by 7 bases, with 6 bases between the two germline ends. This CDR3 is built from 12 residues. The CDR3 is CASSFSDGELFF. The CDR3 DNA reads TGTGCCAGCAGCTTTTCTGACGGGGAGCTGTTTTTT.

V is TRBV20-1 and J is TRBJ2-7; no firm D call. From germline, CDR1 is DFQATT and CDR2 SNEGSKA (reference sequence). The CDR3 runs to 14 residues. With 0 bases removed from V and 1 base from J, the gap between germline ends came to 10 bases. The CDR3 spells CSARDLEASYEQYF. CDR3 in DNA: TGCAGTGCTAGAGATCTCGAAGCTTCCTACGAGCAGTACTTC.

This clonotype showed up many times. The chain links TRBV6-5 to TRBJ2-1, with no clear D. The CDR3 loop spans 11 amino acids. CDR1 is MNHEY and CDR2 is SVGAGI in the germline V gene. The germline V and J ends were trimmed by 6 bases and 10 bases, with 10 bases remaining between them. For the CDR3, the DNA is TGTGCCAGCAGCAGTACGCAGGAGCAGTTCTTC. This translates into CASSSTQEQFF.

This clonotype was counted only a few times. V usage is TRBV5-1 and J usage is TRBJ1-4, with D hard to call. In germline, CDR1 is SGHRS, CDR2 YFSETQ. Trimming shortened V by 0 bases and J by 3 bases, and 3 bases separated the two germline ends. The CDR3 consists of 13 residues. The CDR3 DNA follows: TGCGCCAGCAGCTTGGCTCCTAATGAAAAACTGTTTTTT. Its protein product is CASSLAPNEKLFF.

Ten or more counts support this clonotype. The chain employs TRBV5-1 and TRBJ2-1; D not certain. Germline CDR1 and CDR2: SGHRS and YFSETQ. V was trimmed by 1 base and J by 6 bases, leaving 5 bases between them. This CDR3 has 12 residues. The CDR3 here is CASSLWGNEQFF. CDR3 sequence (DNA): TGCGCCAGCAGCTTGTGGGGCAATGAGCAGTTCTTC.

V gene TRBV6-1 combines with J gene TRBJ1-3, with no clear D. The CDR3 runs 13 residues. V was pared by 7 bases and J by 2 bases, with 9 bases between. Germline values: CDR1 MNHNS, CDR2 SASEGT. This CDR3 is CASTEGPGNTIYF. For the CDR3, the DNA is TGTGCCAGCACCGAAGGTCCTGGAAACACCATATATTTT.

V gene TRBV15 combines with J gene TRBJ1-5; 10 bases map to TRBD1. In germline, CDR1 is LNHNV, CDR2 YYDKDF (reference sequence). There are 15 residues in the CDR3. Losses at the gene ends were 5 bases for V and 5 bases for J; bases not matched to a gene: 6. CDR3 residues: CATSVGDRGHQPQHF. As DNA, the CDR3 is TGTGCCACCAGCGTAGGGGACAGGGGCCATCAGCCCCAGCATTTT.

Many counts were recorded for this clonotype. The chain carries TRBV25-1 and TRBJ2-3; maybe TRBD1 (5 bases). Trimming removed 11 bases at V and 10 bases at J, with 13 bases between. Per germline, CDR1 MGHDK and CDR2 SYGVNS. The CDR3 consists of 10 residues. The CDR3 spells CASGKGAQYF. The CDR3, as DNA: TGTGCCTCAGGGAAGGGCGCGCAGTATTTT.

This chain joins TRBV5-5 and TRBJ2-3, with D unresolved. Germline CDR1 reads SGHKS; CDR2 reads YYEKEE (reference sequence). V dropped 0 bases and J dropped 4 bases, with 12 bases sitting between them. The CDR3 loop spans 15 amino acids. This CDR3 reads CASSLEGWTPDTQYF. The CDR3, as DNA: TGTGCCAGCAGCTTGGAGGGATGGACGCCAGATACGCAGTATTTT.

This clonotype has more than one count but fewer than ten. The chain recombines TRBV12-3 or TRBV12-4 with TRBJ1-2; 9 nucleotides match TRBD1. There are 15 residues in the CDR3. V trimming: 5 bases; J trimming: 1 base; junction bases outside the gene matches: 5. CDR3 protein: CASSDRQGVNYGYTF. The CDR3 DNA sequence: TGTGCCAGCAGTGACCGACAGGGGGTTAACTATGGCTACACCTTC.

This clonotype has only a few counts. The chain uses TRBV6-1 and TRBJ1-1, with 7 positions matching TRBD1. V was clipped by 7 bases and J by 4 bases; unmatched bases: 9. Germline loops: CDR1 MNHNS, CDR2 SASEGT. The CDR3 spans 14 residues. The CDR3 DNA reads TGTGCCAGCACCACACAGGGGCTGGGCACTGAAGCTTTCTTT. It specifies CASTTQGLGTEAFF.

This clonotype has just one count. J is TRBJ2-7 and V is TRBV20-1; TRBD2 aligns across 7 bases. Germline CDR1 reads DFQATT; CDR2 reads SNEGSKA (reference sequence). This CDR3 is built from 14 residues. The V gene end was trimmed by 3 bases and the J gene end by 4 bases; junction bases not matched to a gene: 9. As DNA, the CDR3 is TGCAGTGCTAGGTCCGGTCGGGGACTATACGAGCAGTACTTC. Amino acids: CSARSGRGLYEQYF.

The table lists this clonotype with many counts. The chain uses TRBV27 and TRBJ1-6; 7 bases fit TRBD1. CDR1 and CDR2 from the germline V gene are MNHEY and SMNVEV (reference sequence). The CDR3 is 13 residues long. V dropped 6 bases and J dropped 6; count of bases not matched to a gene: 2. In DNA form, the CDR3 reads TGTGCCAGCAGCGGGACAGTTAATTCACCCCTCCACTTT. Protein: CASSGTVNSPLHF.